Included here is one T cell receptor (beta chain) sequence, with context. The data belong to a study of blood T cell repertoires in COVID-19. V lost 0 bases, J lost 4 bases, and 12 bases lay in between. This CDR3 comprises 15 residues. Looked up from germline, CDR1 is MNHEY and CDR2 is SVGAGI. Profiling relied on immunoSEQ multiplex PCR, and the TCRdb table lists in-frame clones only, not all of them. Here the sample spans roughly 250,000 clones, approximately 86% being singletons. V gene TRBV6-5 combines with J gene TRBJ1-2; possibly TRBD1 for D (6 bases). The TCR was taken from a man aged 40-55 years who had recovered from COVID-19. The specimen sequenced was peripheral blood. The CDR3: CASSYSEDRPYGYTF. The DNA for the CDR3 is TGTGCCAGCAGTTACTCTGAGGACAGACCCTATGGCTACACCTTC.